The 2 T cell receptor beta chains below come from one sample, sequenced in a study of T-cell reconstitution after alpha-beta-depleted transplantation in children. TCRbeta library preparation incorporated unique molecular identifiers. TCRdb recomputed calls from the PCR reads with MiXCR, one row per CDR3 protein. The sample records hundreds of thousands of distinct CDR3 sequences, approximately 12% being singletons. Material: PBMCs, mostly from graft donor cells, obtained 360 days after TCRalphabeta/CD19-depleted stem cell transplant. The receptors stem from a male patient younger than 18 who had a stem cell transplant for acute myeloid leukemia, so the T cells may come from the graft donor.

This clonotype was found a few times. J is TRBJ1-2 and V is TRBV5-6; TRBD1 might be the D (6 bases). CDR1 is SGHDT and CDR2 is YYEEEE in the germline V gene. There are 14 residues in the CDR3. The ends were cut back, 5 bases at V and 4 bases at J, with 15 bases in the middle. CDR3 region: CASRSSGAPYGYTF. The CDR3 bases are TGTGCCAGCAGGTCCTCAGGGGCCCCCTATGGCTACACCTTC.

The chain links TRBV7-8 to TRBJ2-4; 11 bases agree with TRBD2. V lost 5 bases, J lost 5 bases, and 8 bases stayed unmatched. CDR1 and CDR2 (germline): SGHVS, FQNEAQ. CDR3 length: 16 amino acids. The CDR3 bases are TGTGCCAGCAGCCCACTACCGGGACTAGCGGAAAACATTCAGTACTTC. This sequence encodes CASSPLPGLAENIQYF. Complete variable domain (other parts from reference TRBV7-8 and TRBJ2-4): GAGVSQSPRYKVAKRGQDVALRCDPISGHVSLFWYQQALGQGPEFLTYFQNEAQLDKSGLPSDRFFAERPEGSVSTLKIQRTQQEDSAVYLCASSPLPGLAENIQYFGAGTRLSVL.